The 10 T cell receptor beta chains given below trace back to one sample, sequenced in a study of cytomegalovirus exposure and HLA in healthy donors. 60 Vbeta and 13 Jbeta primers were used in PCR. Assay: immunoSEQ multiplex PCR; the TCRdb copy retains only in-frame clones and omits some. This table holds 100,000 to 150,000 clones, approximately 81% found once. Sample: PBMCs. The receptors originated from a young man in good health and CMV-seropositive.

The chain is built from TRBV10-1 and TRBJ1-1; D is undetermined. V was clipped by 6 bases and J by 7 bases, with 12 bases between them. Germline CDR1 WNHNN, CDR2 SYGVQD (reference sequence). The CDR3 is 12 amino acids. The CDR3 DNA reads TGCGCCAGCAGGTCGCGAAGCCTTGAAGCTTTCTTT. It codes for CASRSRSLEAFF.

This clone was seen once. The gene calls are TRBV14 and TRBJ2-1, with 9 bases lining up with TRBD1. The CDR3 contains 15 residues. The V and J ends lost 4 bases and 11 bases, in that order; junction bases with no gene match: 12. In germline, CDR1 is SGHDN, CDR2 FVKESK. The CDR3 region is CASSLPGTGIQKQFF. The CDR3, as DNA: TGTGCCAGCAGCCTTCCCGGGACAGGGATCCAGAAGCAGTTCTTC.

As regards this clone: One end of the junction fails to match germline, which may point to a read error. The rearrangement uses TRBV7-9 and TRBJ2-7; TRBD1 aligns across 9 bases. CDR3 length: 15 residues. Germline assignment: CDR1 SEHNR and CDR2 FQNEAQ (reference sequence). The chain's CDR3 is CSSSLRQGGSYEQYF. CDR3 coding DNA: TGTTCCAGCAGCTTACGACAGGGGGGGTCCTACGAGCAGTACTTC.

The chain recombines TRBV5-4 with TRBJ2-3; 11 bases match TRBD2. V shed 6 bases and J 4 bases; nucleotides not matched to a gene: 13. The CDR3 covers 17 residues. Germline V gene sequence: CDR1 SGHNT, CDR2 YYREEE (reference sequence). This CDR3 reads CASTSGGSGGAPDTQYF. The CDR3 DNA follows: TGTGCCAGCACCTCGGGGGGTAGCGGGGGGGCCCCAGATACGCAGTATTTT.

This chain links TRBV6-5 with TRBJ2-3; D gene uncertain. The CDR3 contains 14 residues. Germline V CDR1 and CDR2: MNHEY, SVGAGI. Trimming left V 6 bases short and J 4 bases short, with 14 bases between. CDR3 protein: CASSLDRNSDTQYF. CDR3 DNA: TGTGCCAGCAGCCTCGATAGAAACTCAGATACGCAGTATTTT.

The V and J genes are TRBV5-1 and TRBJ1-3; 7 bases agree with TRBD1. Losses at the gene ends were 3 bases for V and 4 bases for J; bases not matched to a gene: 4. The CDR3 totals 14 residues. Germline V CDR1 and CDR2: SGHRS, YFSETQ. The CDR3 loop reads CASSSRGRGNTIYF. CDR3 DNA: TGCGCCAGCAGCTCCAGGGGGAGAGGAAACACCATATATTTT.

Here the CDR3 DNA reads TGTGCCAGCAGTCTAGCGGTGGTGGGAAACAACAATGAGCAGTTCTTC. Amino acid sequence: CASSLAVVGNNNEQFF. The J gene is TRBJ2-1, the V gene TRBV7-7; 7 bases line up with TRBD2. CDR3 length: 16 residues. Trimming cost V 6 bases and J 5 bases; bases outside gene matches: 13. CDR1 SSHAT and CDR2 FNYEAQ come from the germline V gene (reference sequence).

Only one count was recorded for this clone. V and J are TRBV10-3 and TRBJ2-6; perhaps TRBD1 as D (6 bases). V was trimmed by 1 base and J by 4 bases, leaving 14 bases between them. The CDR3 is made up of 17 amino acids. Germline assignment: CDR1 ENHRY and CDR2 SYGVKD. In DNA, the CDR3 is TGTGCCATCAGTGAGTATGGGACACCGTCCGGGGCCAACGTCCTGACTTTC. The encoded protein is CAISEYGTPSGANVLTF.

This chain links TRBV2 with TRBJ1-2, with 12 positions matching TRBD1. V was clipped by 3 bases and J by 4 bases; unmatched bases: 9. Germline V gene sequence: CDR1 SNHLY, CDR2 FYNNEI. This CDR3 is built from 17 residues. CDR3 amino acids: CASSEVLGQGASYGYTF. CDR3 in DNA: TGTGCCAGCAGTGAGGTCCTGGGACAGGGGGCCTCCTATGGCTACACCTTC.

This chain links TRBV4-1 with TRBJ1-5; no clear D. Trimming removed 0 bases at V and 1 base at J, with 10 bases between. This CDR3 contains 16 residues. CDR1 and CDR2 (germline): MGHRA, YSYEKL. The DNA of the CDR3 is TGCGCCAGCAGCCAAGATTCGGGCGGGAGCAATCAGCCCCAGCATTTT. It encodes CASSQDSGGSNQPQHF.